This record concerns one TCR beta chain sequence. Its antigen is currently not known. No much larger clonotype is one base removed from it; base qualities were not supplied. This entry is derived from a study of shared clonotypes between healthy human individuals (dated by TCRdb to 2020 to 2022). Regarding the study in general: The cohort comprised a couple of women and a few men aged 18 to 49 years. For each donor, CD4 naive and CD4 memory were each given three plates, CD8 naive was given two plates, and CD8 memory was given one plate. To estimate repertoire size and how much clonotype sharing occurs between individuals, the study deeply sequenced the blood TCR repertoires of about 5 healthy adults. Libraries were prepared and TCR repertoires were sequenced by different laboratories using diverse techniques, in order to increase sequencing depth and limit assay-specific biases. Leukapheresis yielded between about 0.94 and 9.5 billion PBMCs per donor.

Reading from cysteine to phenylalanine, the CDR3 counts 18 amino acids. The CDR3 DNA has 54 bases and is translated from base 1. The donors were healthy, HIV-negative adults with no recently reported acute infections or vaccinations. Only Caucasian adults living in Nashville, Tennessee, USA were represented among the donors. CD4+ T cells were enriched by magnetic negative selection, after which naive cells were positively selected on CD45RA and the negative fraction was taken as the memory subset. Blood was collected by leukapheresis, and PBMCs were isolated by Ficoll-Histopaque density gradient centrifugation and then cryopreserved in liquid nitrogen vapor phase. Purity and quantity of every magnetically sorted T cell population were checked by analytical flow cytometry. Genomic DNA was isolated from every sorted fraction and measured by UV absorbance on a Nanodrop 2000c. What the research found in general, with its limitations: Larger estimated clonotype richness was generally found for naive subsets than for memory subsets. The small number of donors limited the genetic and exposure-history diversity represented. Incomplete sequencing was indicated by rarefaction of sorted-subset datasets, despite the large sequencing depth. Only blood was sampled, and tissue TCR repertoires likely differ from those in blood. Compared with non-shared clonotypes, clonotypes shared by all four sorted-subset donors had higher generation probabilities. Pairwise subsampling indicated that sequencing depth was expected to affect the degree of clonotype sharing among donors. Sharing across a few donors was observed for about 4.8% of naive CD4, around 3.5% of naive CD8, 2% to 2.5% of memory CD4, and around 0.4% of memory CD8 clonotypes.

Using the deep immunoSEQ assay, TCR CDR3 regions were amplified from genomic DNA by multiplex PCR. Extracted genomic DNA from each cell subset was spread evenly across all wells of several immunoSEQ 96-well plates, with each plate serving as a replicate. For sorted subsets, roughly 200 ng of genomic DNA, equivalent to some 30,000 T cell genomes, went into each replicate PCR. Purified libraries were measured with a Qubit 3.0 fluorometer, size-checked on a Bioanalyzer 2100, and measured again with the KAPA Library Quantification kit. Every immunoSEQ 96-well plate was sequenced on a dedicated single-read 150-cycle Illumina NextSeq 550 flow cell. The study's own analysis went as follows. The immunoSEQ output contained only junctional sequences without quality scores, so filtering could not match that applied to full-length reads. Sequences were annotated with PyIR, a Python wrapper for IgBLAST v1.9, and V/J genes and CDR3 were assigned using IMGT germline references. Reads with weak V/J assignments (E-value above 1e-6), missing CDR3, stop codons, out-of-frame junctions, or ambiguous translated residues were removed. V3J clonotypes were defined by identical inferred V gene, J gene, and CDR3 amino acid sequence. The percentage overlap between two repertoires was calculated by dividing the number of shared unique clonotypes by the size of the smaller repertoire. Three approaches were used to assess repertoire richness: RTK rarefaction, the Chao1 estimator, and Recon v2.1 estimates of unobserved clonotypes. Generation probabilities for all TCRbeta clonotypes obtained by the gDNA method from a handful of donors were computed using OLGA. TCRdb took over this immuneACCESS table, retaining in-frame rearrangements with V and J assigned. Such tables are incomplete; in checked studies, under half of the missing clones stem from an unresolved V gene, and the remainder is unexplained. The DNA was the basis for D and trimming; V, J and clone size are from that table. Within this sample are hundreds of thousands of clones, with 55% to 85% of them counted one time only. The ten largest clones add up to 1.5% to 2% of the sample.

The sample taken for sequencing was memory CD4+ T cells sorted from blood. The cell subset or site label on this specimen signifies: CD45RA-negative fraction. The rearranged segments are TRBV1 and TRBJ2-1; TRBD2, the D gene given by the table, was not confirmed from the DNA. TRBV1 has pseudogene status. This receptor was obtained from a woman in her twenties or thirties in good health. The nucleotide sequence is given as TGCACCAGCAGCCGGGGACTAGCGGAGCCCCCATTTAGGAATGAGCAGTTCTTC. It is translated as CTSSRGLAEPPFRNEQFF.